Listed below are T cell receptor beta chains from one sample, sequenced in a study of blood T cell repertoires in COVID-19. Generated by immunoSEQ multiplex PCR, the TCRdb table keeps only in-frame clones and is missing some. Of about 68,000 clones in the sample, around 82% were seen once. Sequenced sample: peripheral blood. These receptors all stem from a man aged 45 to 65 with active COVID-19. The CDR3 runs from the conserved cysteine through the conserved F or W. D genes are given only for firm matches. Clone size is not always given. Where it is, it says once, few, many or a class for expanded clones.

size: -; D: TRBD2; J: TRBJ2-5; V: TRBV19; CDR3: CASSPRGGSFETQYF; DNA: TGTGCCAGTAGTCCCCGGGGGGGTAGCTTCGAGACCCAGTACTTC
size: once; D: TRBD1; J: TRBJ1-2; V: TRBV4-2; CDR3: CASSLETRTGSGYTF; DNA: TGTGCCAGCAGCCTCGAGACCCGGACAGGGAGCGGCTACACCTTC
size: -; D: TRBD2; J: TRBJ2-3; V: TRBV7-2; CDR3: CASSFRTSGRDTQYF; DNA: TGTGCCAGCAGCTTTAGGACTAGCGGACGAGATACGCAGTATTTT
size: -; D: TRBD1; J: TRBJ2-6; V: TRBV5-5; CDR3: CASSLWTGASGANVLTF; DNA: TGTGCCAGCAGCTTGTGGACAGGGGCCTCTGGGGCCAACGTCCTGACTTTC
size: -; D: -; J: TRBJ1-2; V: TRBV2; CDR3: CASSEGSDRGYTF; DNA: TGTGCCAGCAGTGAGGGTAGCGACAGGGGCTACACCTTC
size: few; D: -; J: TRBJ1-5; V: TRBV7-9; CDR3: CASSLAGGGRPQHF; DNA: TGTGCCAGCAGCTTAGCGGGGGGAGGGAGGCCCCAGCATTTT
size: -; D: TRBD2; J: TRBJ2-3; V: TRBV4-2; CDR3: CASSHSSGGADTQYF; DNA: TGTGCCAGCAGCCATTCTAGCGGGGGGGCAGATACGCAGTATTTT
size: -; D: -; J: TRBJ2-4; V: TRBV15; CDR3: CATSRIAFDRRLAKNIQYF; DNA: TGTGCCACCAGCAGAATCGCGTTTGACAGGAGACTAGCCAAAAACATTCAGTACTTC
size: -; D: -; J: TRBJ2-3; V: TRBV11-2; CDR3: CASRLWEGTDTQYF; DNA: TGTGCCAGCCGGCTGTGGGAGGGCACAGATACGCAGTATTTT
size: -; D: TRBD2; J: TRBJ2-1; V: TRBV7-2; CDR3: CASSLQRGIYNEQFF; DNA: TGTGCCAGCAGCCTACAGCGGGGGATCTACAATGAGCAGTTCTTC
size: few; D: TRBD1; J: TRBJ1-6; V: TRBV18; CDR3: CASSPLDRDSPLHF; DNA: TGTGCCAGCTCACCATTGGACAGGGATTCACCCCTCCACTTT
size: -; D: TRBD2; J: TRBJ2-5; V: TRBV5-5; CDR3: CASTPSGLARETQYF; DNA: TGTGCCAGCACCCCATCGGGACTAGCGAGAGAGACCCAGTACTTC
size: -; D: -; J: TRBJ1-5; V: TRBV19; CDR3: CASSIVGGGSQPQHF; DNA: TGTGCCAGTAGTATTGTGGGGGGAGGTAGTCAGCCCCAGCATTTT
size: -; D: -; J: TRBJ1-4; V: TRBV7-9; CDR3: CASSPPGGGVTGKLFF; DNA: TGTGCCAGCAGCCCCCCGGGTGGAGGGGTGACTGGAAAACTGTTTTTT
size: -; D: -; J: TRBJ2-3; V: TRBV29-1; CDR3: CSVEGMAGGDTQYF; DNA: TGCAGCGTTGAGGGTATGGCAGGAGGGGATACGCAGTATTTT
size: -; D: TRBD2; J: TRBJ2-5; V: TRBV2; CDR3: CASTEGLAGGQGTQYF; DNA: TGTGCCAGCACCGAGGGACTAGCGGGGGGGCAAGGGACCCAGTACTTC
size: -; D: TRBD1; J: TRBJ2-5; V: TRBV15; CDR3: CATSRIGDREGTQYF; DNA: TGTGCCACCAGCAGGATAGGAGACAGGGAAGGGACCCAGTACTTC
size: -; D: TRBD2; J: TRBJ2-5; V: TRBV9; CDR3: CASSVGLAGVGYQETQYF; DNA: TGTGCCAGCAGCGTAGGACTAGCGGGGGTGGGGTACCAAGAGACCCAGTACTTC
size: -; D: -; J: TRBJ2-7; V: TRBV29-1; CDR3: CSVEVRYPDTRSSYEQYF; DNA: TGCAGCGTTGAAGTGCGATACCCCGATACCCGGAGCTCCTACGAGCAGTACTTC
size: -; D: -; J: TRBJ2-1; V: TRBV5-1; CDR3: CASTFGTLGGDEQFF; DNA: TGCGCCAGCACCTTTGGGACGTTAGGGGGTGATGAGCAGTTCTTC
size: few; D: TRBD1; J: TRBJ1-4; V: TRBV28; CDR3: CASSFTGVDEKLFF; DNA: TGTGCCAGCAGTTTTACAGGGGTGGATGAAAAACTGTTTTTT
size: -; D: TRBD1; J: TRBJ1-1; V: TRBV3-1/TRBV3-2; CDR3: CASSQGQTDTEAFF; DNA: TGTGCCAGCAGCCAGGGACAGACTGACACTGAAGCTTTCTTT
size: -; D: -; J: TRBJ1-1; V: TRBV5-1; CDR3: CASSLEGGLTEAFF; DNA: TGCGCCAGCAGCTTGGAGGGGGGGCTCACTGAAGCTTTCTTT
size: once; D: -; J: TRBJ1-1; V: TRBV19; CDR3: CASSIPWASNTEAFF; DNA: TGTGCCAGTAGTATTCCTTGGGCCTCGAACACTGAAGCTTTCTTT
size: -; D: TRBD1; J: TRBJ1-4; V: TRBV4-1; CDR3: CASSQGGTVRKLFF; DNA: TGCGCCAGCAGCCAAGGTGGGACAGTGAGAAAACTGTTTTTT